The rows below give T cell receptor beta chains drawn from one sample of a study of control samples from healthy donors and cancer patients. TCRdb keeps only in-frame clones here, not all; method: immunoSEQ multiplex PCR. The table has 150,000 to 200,000 clones, approximately 94% seen once. The specimen was blood. These receptors were taken from a woman between 18 and 29 years old in good health. Each CDR3 is given with its conserved first and last residue.

j_call v_call cdr3_aa
TRBJ2-7 TRBV28 CASSLTRGGSYEQYF
TRBJ2-3 TRBV6-4 CASSVHPSTDTQYF
TRBJ1-6 TRBV29-1 CSVAELGSPLHF
TRBJ1-4 TRBV4-2 CASSQTGVKLFF
TRBJ2-5 TRBV25-1 CASSEFTGPGETQYF
TRBJ1-1 TRBV6-2/TRBV6-3 CASSVGDTEAFF
TRBJ2-2 TRBV19 CASWGGHSMELFF
TRBJ1-5 TRBV7-9 CASSLGAGNQPQHF
TRBJ1-1 TRBV27 CASRGTGIGNTEAFF
TRBJ1-6 TRBV11-2 CASSLEGQSNSPLHF
TRBJ1-6 TRBV6-5 CASSYHRSKSPLHF
TRBJ2-3 TRBV4-2 CASSQVGVGDSTDTQYF
TRBJ2-1 TRBV19 CASSPGLAYNEQFF
TRBJ2-7 TRBV11-2 CASRTNRGPLYEQYF
TRBJ2-3 TRBV7-9 CASSYRTGRSGGTQYF
TRBJ1-1 TRBV25-1 CASSESGEAEAFF
TRBJ1-4 TRBV5-5 CASSLAGGLYEKLFF
TRBJ2-1 TRBV12-5 CASGGGSSYNEQFF
TRBJ1-6 TRBV5-8 CASSLGKGRSYNSPLHF
TRBJ1-2 TRBV19 CARDYAGDYGYTF
TRBJ2-3 TRBV7-2 CASSFQGPDTQYF
TRBJ1-3 TRBV13 CASSPTGQSSGNTIYF
TRBJ1-1 TRBV11-2 CASSLGIQFEAFF
TRBJ1-2 TRBV10-3 CAITNDRGGYGYTF
TRBJ1-2 TRBV15 CATSQEVGYGYTF
TRBJ2-2 TRBV11-2 CASSLTTNTGELFF
TRBJ2-1 TRBV15 CATLGGQGVYNEQFF
TRBJ1-6 TRBV19 CASSRDAYYNSPLHF
TRBJ2-1 TRBV10-2 CAILTSGRGQSYNEQFF
TRBJ1-1 TRBV28 CASSLSGTGPSMNTEAFF
TRBJ1-2 TRBV25-1 CASSGQGADGYTF
TRBJ1-3 TRBV19 CASSRQLGNTIYF
TRBJ1-1 TRBV7-9 CASSSKVNTEAFF
TRBJ1-6 TRBV28 CASRLQGLNSPLHF
TRBJ1-1 TRBV3-1/TRBV3-2 CASSHRSGEAFF
TRBJ2-5 TRBV12-3/TRBV12-4 CASSDKKKETQYF
TRBJ2-6 TRBV11-2 CASSFLAGAGANVLTF
TRBJ2-1 TRBV5-1 CASSFGLAGNNEQFF
TRBJ1-4 TRBV28 CASRTGTGNEKLFF
TRBJ1-6 TRBV4-3 CASSQGLDRVMNSPLHF
TRBJ1-1 TRBV19 CASTDDRGTEAFF
TRBJ2-5 TRBV6-5 CASSISRGQETQYF
TRBJ1-5 TRBV9 CASSVAGGENQPQHF
TRBJ1-5 TRBV2 CASSEAYGQPQHF
TRBJ2-7 TRBV18 CASSPPSDFYEQYF
TRBJ1-1 TRBV19 CASSTYRGTEAFF
TRBJ2-1 TRBV7-2 CASSLTGAYNEQFF
TRBJ2-5 TRBV2 CASSESSDQETQYF
TRBJ1-3 TRBV4-3 CASSQDDRGDTTIYF
TRBJ2-5 TRBV4-2 CASSQDPVMAGGETQYF